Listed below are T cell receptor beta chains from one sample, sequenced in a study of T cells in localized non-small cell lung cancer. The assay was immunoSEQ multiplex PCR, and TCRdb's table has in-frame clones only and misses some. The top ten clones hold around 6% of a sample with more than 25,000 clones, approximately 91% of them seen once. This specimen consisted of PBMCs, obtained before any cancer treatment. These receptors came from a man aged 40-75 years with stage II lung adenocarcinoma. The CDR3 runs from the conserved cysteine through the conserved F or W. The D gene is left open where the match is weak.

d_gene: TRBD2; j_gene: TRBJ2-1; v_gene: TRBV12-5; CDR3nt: TGTGCTAGTGGATCCCCTACTAGCGGCCCCTACAATGAGCAGTTCTTC; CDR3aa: CASGSPTSGPYNEQFF
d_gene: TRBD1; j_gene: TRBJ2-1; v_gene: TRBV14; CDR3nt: TGTGCCAGCAACCGGGACAGGGTCCGCAATGAGCAGTTCTTC; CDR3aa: CASNRDRVRNEQFF
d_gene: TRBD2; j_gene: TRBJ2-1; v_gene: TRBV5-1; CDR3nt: TGCGCCAGCAGCTGGGGACTAGCGGGAGGTGATGAGCAGTTCTTC; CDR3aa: CASSWGLAGGDEQFF
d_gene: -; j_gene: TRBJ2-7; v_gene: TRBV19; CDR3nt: TGTGCCAGTAGTAAGAGCTCCTACGAGCAGTACTTC; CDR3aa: CASSKSSYEQYF
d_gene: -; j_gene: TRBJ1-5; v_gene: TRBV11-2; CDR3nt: TGTGCCAGCAGCAAGGGGGGAAGGGGGGATCAGCCCCAGCATTTT; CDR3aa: CASSKGGRGDQPQHF
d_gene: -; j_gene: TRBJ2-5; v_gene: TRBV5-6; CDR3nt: TGTGCCAGCAGCCCGGGAACGCGGCGCCGGGAGACCCAGTACTTC; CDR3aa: CASSPGTRRRETQYF
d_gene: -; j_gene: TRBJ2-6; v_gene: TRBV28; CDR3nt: TGTGCCAGCAGAAAAGAGGGACGCCCCTCTGGGGCCAACGTCCTGACTTTC; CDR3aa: CASRKEGRPSGANVLTF
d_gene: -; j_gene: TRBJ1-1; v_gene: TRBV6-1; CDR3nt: TGTGCCAGCAGTGAAATGGCGGGTAGGGCGGGGGAAGCTTTCTTT; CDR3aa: CASSEMAGRAGEAFF
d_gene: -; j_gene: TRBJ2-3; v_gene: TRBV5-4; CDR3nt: TGTGCCAGCAGCTTGCGGGAGTGGTACACAGATACGCAGTATTTT; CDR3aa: CASSLREWYTDTQYF
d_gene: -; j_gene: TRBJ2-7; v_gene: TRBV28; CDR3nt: TGTGCCAGCAGTTTTCAGGGAGGGCAGTACTTC; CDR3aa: CASSFQGGQYF
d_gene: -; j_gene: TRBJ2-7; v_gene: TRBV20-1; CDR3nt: TGCAGTGCTGCCGACCACGAGCAGTACTTC; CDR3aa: CSAADHEQYF
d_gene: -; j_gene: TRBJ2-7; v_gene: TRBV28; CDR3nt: TGTGCCAGCAGTTTATCGGGGGCTCCTTACGAGCAGTACTTC; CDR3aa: CASSLSGAPYEQYF
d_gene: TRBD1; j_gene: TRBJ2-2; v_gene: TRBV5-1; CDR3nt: TGCGCCAGCAGCTTGGAAGGGGGCCGAACCGGGGAGCTGTTTTTT; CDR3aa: CASSLEGGRTGELFF
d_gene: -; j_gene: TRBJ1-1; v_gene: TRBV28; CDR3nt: TGTGCCAGCACCCCTGGCGGGGGCGAAGACCGCACTGAAGCTTTCTTT; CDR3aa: CASTPGGGEDRTEAFF
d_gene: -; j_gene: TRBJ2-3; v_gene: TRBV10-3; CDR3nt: TGTGCCATAAAATCTGGAGGGCCCGACACAGATACGCAGTATTTT; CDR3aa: CAIKSGGPDTDTQYF
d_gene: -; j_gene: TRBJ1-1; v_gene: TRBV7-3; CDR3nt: TGTGCCAGCAGCGCAACAGGAAACACTGAAGCTTTCTTT; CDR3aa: CASSATGNTEAFF
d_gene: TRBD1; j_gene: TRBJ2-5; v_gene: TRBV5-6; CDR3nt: TGTGCCAGCAGCTTGGTAACGGACAGGGGTGTGACCCAGTACTTC; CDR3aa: CASSLVTDRGVTQYF
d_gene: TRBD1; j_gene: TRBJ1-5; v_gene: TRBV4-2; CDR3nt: TGTGCCAGCAGCCAAGGCGGGACAGATCAGCCCCAGCATTTT; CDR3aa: CASSQGGTDQPQHF
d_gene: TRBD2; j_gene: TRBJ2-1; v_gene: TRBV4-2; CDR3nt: TGTGCCAGCAGCCAAAGGGGACTAGCGGGAGGAGGGGACAATGAGCAGTTCTTC; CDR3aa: CASSQRGLAGGGDNEQFF
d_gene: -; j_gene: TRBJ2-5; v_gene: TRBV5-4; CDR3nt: TGTGCCAGCAGCTCACTCACCACGGAGACCCAGTACTTC; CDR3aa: CASSSLTTETQYF